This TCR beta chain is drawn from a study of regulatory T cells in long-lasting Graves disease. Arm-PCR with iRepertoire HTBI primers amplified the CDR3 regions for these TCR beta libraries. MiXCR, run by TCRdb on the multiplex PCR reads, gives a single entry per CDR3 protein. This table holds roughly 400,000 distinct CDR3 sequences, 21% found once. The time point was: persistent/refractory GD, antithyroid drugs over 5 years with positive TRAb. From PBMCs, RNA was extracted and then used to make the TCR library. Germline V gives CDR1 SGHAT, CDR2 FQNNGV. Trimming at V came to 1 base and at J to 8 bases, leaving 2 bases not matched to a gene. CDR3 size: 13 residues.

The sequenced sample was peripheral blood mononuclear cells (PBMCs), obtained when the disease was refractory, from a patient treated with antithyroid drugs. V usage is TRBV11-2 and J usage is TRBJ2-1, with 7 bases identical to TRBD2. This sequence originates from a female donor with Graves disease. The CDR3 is CASSLGGSYEQFF. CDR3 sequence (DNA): TGTGCCAGCAGCTTAGGCGGGAGTTATGAGCAGTTCTTC. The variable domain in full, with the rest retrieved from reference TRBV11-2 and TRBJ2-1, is EAGVAQSPRYKIIEKRQSVAFWCNPISGHATLYWYQQILGQGPKLLIQFQNNGVVDDSQLPKDRFSAERLKGVDSTLKIQPAKLEDSAVYLCASSLGGSYEQFFGPGTRLTVL.